The TCR beta chain described here comes from a study of blood T cell repertoires in COVID-19. Study details: PBMCs, B-cell-depleted T cells, or T cells were the source of the cDNA or gDNA that made up the material.

V lost 1 base, J lost 15 bases, and 16 bases lay in between. Germline loops: CDR1 SEHNR, CDR2 FQNEAQ (reference sequence). The CDR3 is 13 residues long. Study processing details: Amplification with reference gene primers provided the estimates of nucleated cell counts. Profiling relied on immunoSEQ multiplex PCR, and the TCRdb table lists in-frame clones only, not all of them. Clone size and the V and J calls come from that table; the DNA yielded D and trimming. The sample includes some 270,000 clones, approximately 84% of them seen just once. The sample comprised peripheral blood. This clonotype was obtained from an older person with COVID-19, enrolled during active disease. The chain is built from TRBV7-9 and TRBJ2-1, with a weak D call TRBD1 (6 bases). The CDR3 spells CASSLDATGRRFF. CDR3 nucleotides: TGTGCCAGCAGCTTAGACGCGACAGGCCGGAGGTTCTTC. Full variable domain (outside the CDR3, taken from reference TRBV7-9 and TRBJ2-1): DTGVSQNPRHKITKRGQNVTFRCDPISEHNRLYWYRQTLGQGPEFLTYFQNEAQLEKSRLLSDRFSAERPKGSFSTLEIQRTEQGDSAMYLCASSLDATGRRFFGPGTRLTVL.